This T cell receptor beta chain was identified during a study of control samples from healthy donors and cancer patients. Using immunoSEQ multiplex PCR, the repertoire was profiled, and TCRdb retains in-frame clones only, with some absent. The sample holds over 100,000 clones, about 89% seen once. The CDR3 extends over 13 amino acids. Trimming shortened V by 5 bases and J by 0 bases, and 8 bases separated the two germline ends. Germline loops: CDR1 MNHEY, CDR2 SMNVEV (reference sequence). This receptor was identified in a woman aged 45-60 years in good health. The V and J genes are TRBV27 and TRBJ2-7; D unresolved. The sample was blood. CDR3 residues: CASSPASSYEQYV. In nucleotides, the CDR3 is TGTGCCAGCAGTCCGGCGAGCTCCTACGAGCAGTACGTC.